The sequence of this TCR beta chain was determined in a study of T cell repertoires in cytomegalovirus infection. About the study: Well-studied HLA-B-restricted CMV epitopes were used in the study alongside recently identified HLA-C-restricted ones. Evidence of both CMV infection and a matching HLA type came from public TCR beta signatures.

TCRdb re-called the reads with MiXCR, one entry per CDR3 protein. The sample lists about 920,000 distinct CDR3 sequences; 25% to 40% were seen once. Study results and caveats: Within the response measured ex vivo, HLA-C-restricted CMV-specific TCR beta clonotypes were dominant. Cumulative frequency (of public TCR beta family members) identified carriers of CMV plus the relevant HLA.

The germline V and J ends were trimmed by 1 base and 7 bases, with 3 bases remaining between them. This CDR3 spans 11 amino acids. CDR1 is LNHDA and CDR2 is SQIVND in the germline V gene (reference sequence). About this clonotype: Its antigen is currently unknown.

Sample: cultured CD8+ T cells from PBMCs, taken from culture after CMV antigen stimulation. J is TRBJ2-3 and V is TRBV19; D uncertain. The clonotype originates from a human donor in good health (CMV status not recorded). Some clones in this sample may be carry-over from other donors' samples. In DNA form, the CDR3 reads TGTGCCAGTAGTATAGGAAATACGCAGTATTTT. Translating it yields CASSIGNTQYF.